The 23 T cell receptor beta chains listed next were all sequenced from one sample in a study of cytomegalovirus exposure and HLA in healthy donors. Assay used: immunoSEQ multiplex PCR; TCRdb lists only in-frame clones, some missing. The table includes 150,000 to 200,000 clones, 84% detected once. Material for sequencing was PBMCs. All receptors derive from a man younger than 40 in good health and CMV-seropositive.

V is TRBV27 and J is TRBJ2-5; TRBD1 matches 9 bases. This CDR3 is built from 16 residues. Trimming removed 5 bases from V and 4 bases from J; junction bases left unmatched: 11. In germline, CDR1 is MNHEY, CDR2 SMNVEV (reference sequence). CDR3 sequence: CASSHRTGARGETQYF. For the CDR3, the DNA is TGTGCCAGCAGTCACCGGACAGGGGCGAGAGGAGAGACCCAGTACTTC.

CDR3 amino acids: CASSPFEGNEQFF. As DNA, the CDR3 is TGTGCCAGCAGTCCCTTTGAGGGTAATGAGCAGTTCTTC. V gene TRBV27 combines with J gene TRBJ2-1, with D maybe TRBD2 (5 bases). V lost 5 bases and J 7 bases, leaving 12 bases between the germline ends. CDR3 size: 13 residues. Germline values: CDR1 MNHEY, CDR2 SMNVEV (reference sequence).

The gene calls are TRBV9 and TRBJ1-3, with 7 bases that match TRBD1. The CDR3 loop spans 15 amino acids. The V and J ends lost 1 base and 0 bases, in that order; junction bases with no gene match: 1. Germline-derived CDR1 and CDR2 are SGDLS and YYNGEE. The CDR3 loop reads CASSVQGGSGNTIYF. The CDR3 DNA reads as TGTGCCAGCAGCGTACAGGGGGGCTCTGGAAACACCATATATTTT.

This clone was observed a handful of times. V and J are TRBV4-2 and TRBJ2-7, with 11 nucleotides matching TRBD2. V was pared by 3 bases and J by 0 bases, with 4 bases of the junction left unmatched. The CDR3 has 16 residues. Germline V gene data show CDR1 as LGHNA and CDR2 as YNFKEQ. CDR3 sequence (DNA): TGTGCCAGCAGCCAGGCTAGCGGGAGGTTCTCCTACGAGCAGTACTTC. Residues: CASSQASGRFSYEQYF.

The chain links TRBV30 to TRBJ1-5; D is unresolved. The V end was cut by 5 bases, the J end by 3 bases, with 8 bases between. CDR1 is GTSNPN and CDR2 is SVGIG in the germline V gene (reference sequence). The CDR3 length is 12 residues. CDR3: CAWGGINQPQHF. DNA of the CDR3: TGTGCCTGGGGAGGGATCAATCAGCCCCAGCATTTT.

The chain carries TRBV9 and TRBJ2-3, with 7 positions matching TRBD1. Germline V gives CDR1 SGDLS, CDR2 YYNGEE. Trimming took 2 bases from V and 0 from J; bases not matched to a gene: 6. The CDR3 consists of 16 residues. The CDR3 spells CASSVLAGGSTDTQYF. DNA for the CDR3: TGTGCCAGCAGCGTCCTCGCAGGGGGAAGCACAGATACGCAGTATTTT.

The rearrangement links TRBV5-1 to TRBJ1-4; D is possibly TRBD1 (5 bases). The germline V gene has CDR1 SGHRS and CDR2 YFSETQ. V gave up 0 bases and J gave up 0 bases, with 12 bases separating them. The CDR3 is 17 amino acids. The CDR3 DNA follows: TGCGCCAGCAGCTTGGAAGGGGTCCTTGCAACTAATGAAAAACTGTTTTTT. Protein: CASSLEGVLATNEKLFF.

The rearrangement uses TRBV30 and TRBJ1-3, with D perhaps matching TRBD1 (5 bases). The germline V gene encodes CDR1 GTSNPN and CDR2 SVGIG (reference sequence). Trimming cost V 4 bases and J 4 bases, with 11 bases left between them. The CDR3 is made up of 13 amino acids. Here the CDR3 DNA reads TGTGCCTGGACCCCAGGGCCAGGAAACACCATATATTTT. Protein: CAWTPGPGNTIYF.

The chain uses TRBV7-4 and TRBJ2-6; D unclear. Trimming shortened V by 3 bases and J by 2 bases, and 11 bases separated the two germline ends. The CDR3 covers 16 residues. Germline-derived CDR1 and CDR2 are SGHVT and SQSDAQ. The CDR3 here is CASSFVAEAGANVLTF. DNA of the CDR3: TGTGCCAGCAGCTTCGTGGCAGAGGCTGGGGCCAACGTCCTGACTTTC.

This chain connects TRBV18 to TRBJ2-4; D perhaps matches TRBD2 (5 bases). V was cut by 0 bases and J by 3 bases, with 12 bases left in between. The CDR3 runs to 16 residues. Germline V CDR1 and CDR2: KGHSH, LQKENI. The CDR3 DNA reads TGTGCCAGCTCACCACCCCTAGCCTGGGACAAAAACATTCAGTACTTC. It encodes CASSPPLAWDKNIQYF.

This clone was observed once. CDR3 bases: TGTGCCTGGGGCACAGGGGGAGAGAAAGCTTTCTTT. Protein: CAWGTGGEKAFF. The gene calls are TRBV30 and TRBJ1-1; 8 bases are shared with TRBD1. This CDR3 is 12 amino acids long. The V and J ends lost 5 bases and 9 bases, in that order; junction bases with no gene match: 8. In germline, CDR1 is GTSNPN, CDR2 SVGIG (reference sequence).

The chain combines TRBV2 with TRBJ2-7; TRBD2 agrees at 10 bases. Germline-derived CDR1 and CDR2 are SNHLY and FYNNEI. The CDR3 has 12 residues. V lost 8 bases and J lost 6; bases outside the gene matches: 4. The CDR3 bases are TGTGCCAGCGGTACTAGCGGGACCGAGCAGTACTTC. As protein: CASGTSGTEQYF.

This sequence joins TRBV11-2 and TRBJ2-1, with 10 bases matching TRBD2. The CDR3 loop spans 15 amino acids. The ends lost 4 bases at V and 2 bases at J; junction bases unmatched: 2. Germline V CDR1 and CDR2: SGHAT, FQNNGV. The CDR3 sequence: CASSSLAGPYNEQFF. CDR3 nucleotides: TGTGCCAGCAGCTCACTAGCGGGACCCTACAATGAGCAGTTCTTC. The full variable domain, completed using reference TRBV11-2 and TRBJ2-1, is EAGVAQSPRYKIIEKRQSVAFWCNPISGHATLYWYQQILGQGPKLLIQFQNNGVVDDSQLPKDRFSAERLKGVDSTLKIQPAKLEDSAVYLCASSSLAGPYNEQFFGPGTRLTVL.

The chain is built from TRBV11-2 and TRBJ1-1; 7 bases fit TRBD1. This CDR3 contains 15 residues. CDR1 and CDR2 from the germline V gene are SGHAT and FQNNGV. V gave up 5 bases and J gave up 5 bases; unmatched junction bases: 11. The CDR3 bases are TGTGCCAGCAGCCAACAGGGGATTGGAGTTACTGAAGCTTTCTTT. It is translated as CASSQQGIGVTEAFF.

The chain links TRBV6-1 to TRBJ2-7, with 8 bases fitting TRBD1. The J segment lost 6 bases and the V segment lost 1 base, leaving 8 bases of the junction unmatched. Germline V lookup: CDR1 MNHNS, CDR2 SASEGT. CDR3 length: 15 residues. The CDR3 coding sequence is TGTGCCAGCAGTGAAGAGGGACAGGTTATCTTCGAGCAGTACTTC. Amino acids: CASSEEGQVIFEQYF.

The chain is built from TRBV29-1 and TRBJ2-3; unclear D gene. CDR1 is SQVTM, CDR2 ANQGSEA, per germline. The CDR3 spans 12 residues. Trimming took 5 bases from V and 2 from J, leaving 8 bases between them. This CDR3 reads CSVLHLTDTQYF. The CDR3 DNA reads as TGCAGCGTTTTACACCTCACAGATACGCAGTATTTT.

The chain employs TRBV28 and TRBJ1-5; TRBD1 matches 9 bases. The J segment lost 0 bases and the V segment lost 6 bases, leaving 9 bases of the junction unmatched. CDR3 size: 17 residues. Germline-derived CDR1 and CDR2 are MDHEN and SYDVKM. The CDR3 DNA reads as TGTGCCAGCAGCGACAGGGGGTTACGGTATAGCAATCAGCCCCAGCATTTT. Translated: CASSDRGLRYSNQPQHF.

This chain joins TRBV5-4 and TRBJ1-2; D might be TRBD1 (5 bases). The germline gives CDR1 SGHNT, CDR2 YYREEE (reference sequence). V was trimmed by 4 bases and J by 7 bases, leaving 17 bases between them. This CDR3 comprises 14 residues. The CDR3 region has the DNA TGTGCCAGCAGCGTTCCAGGGAAGGGGCTTGGCTACACCTTC. Its protein product is CASSVPGKGLGYTF.

The chain joins TRBV10-3 to TRBJ1-2; D gene ambiguous. The V gene lost 2 bases and the J gene lost 5 bases, with 9 bases spanning the gap. The CDR3 spans 13 residues. Looked up from germline, CDR1 is ENHRY and CDR2 is SYGVKD. The CDR3 region is CAISEGQVYGYTF. For the CDR3, the DNA is TGTGCCATCAGTGAGGGTCAGGTTTATGGCTACACCTTC.

The chain recombines TRBV30 with TRBJ2-1; possibly TRBD1 for D (5 bases). The CDR3 is 16 amino acids. Germline V gene sequence: CDR1 GTSNPN, CDR2 SVGIG (reference sequence). Trimming pared 5 bases from V and 0 bases from J, leaving 17 bases between. CDR3 in amino acids: CAWEDRTLSSYNEQFF. The CDR3 DNA follows: TGTGCCTGGGAGGACCGGACACTTAGCTCCTACAATGAGCAGTTCTTC.

This chain joins TRBV9 and TRBJ1-6; D call uncertain. V was pared by 0 bases and J by 5 bases, with 9 bases between. CDR3 size: 15 residues. The germline gives CDR1 SGDLS, CDR2 YYNGEE. The CDR3, as DNA: TGTGCCAGCAGCGTAGGTAACAGCCATAATTCACCCCTCCACTTT. Residues: CASSVGNSHNSPLHF.

The chain recombines TRBV12-1 with TRBJ2-7; no DNA check was done on the table's D call, TRBD1. TRBV12-1 is a known pseudogene. The CDR3 has 15 residues. The CDR3 is CASSHGEQGAREQYF. CDR3 nucleotides: TGTGCCAGCAGCCACGGTGAACAGGGGGCAAGAGAGCAGTACTTC.

CDR3 loop: CASSYVLTDTQYF. The CDR3 nucleotides read TGTGCCAGCAGTTATGTCCTCACAGATACGCAGTATTTT. The J gene is TRBJ2-3, the V gene TRBV6-5; no definite D call. The CDR3 sequence is 13 residues long. Germline loops: CDR1 MNHEY, CDR2 SVGAGI. V was trimmed by 3 bases and J by 2 bases, leaving 6 bases between them.